These 10 T cell receptor beta chains originate from one sample sequenced in a study of blood T cell repertoires in COVID-19. Libraries were prepared by immunoSEQ multiplex PCR; TCRdb keeps only in-frame clonotypes and omits some of them. Of over 200,000 clones in the sample, 83% were seen once. The sample was peripheral blood. Receptors were obtained from an older man with acute or convalescent COVID-19.

The chain links TRBV4-1 to TRBJ2-3, with TRBD1 as a possible D gene (6 bases). V was pared by 4 bases and J by 4 bases, with 21 bases between. Germline values: CDR1 MGHRA, CDR2 YSYEKL. There are 17 residues in the CDR3. The CDR3 spells CASSPPPGHKSADTQYF. CDR3 DNA: TGCGCCAGCAGCCCTCCCCCGGGACACAAATCGGCAGATACGCAGTATTTT.

This clone was recorded only once. V gene TRBV30 combines with J gene TRBJ1-2, with 9 nucleotides matching TRBD1. CDR1 GTSNPN and CDR2 SVGIG come from the germline V gene (reference sequence). V shed 5 bases and J 6 bases; nucleotides not matched to a gene: 7. The CDR3 has 13 amino acids. The CDR3 nucleotides read TGTGCCTGGGCAAATACAGGGGGCGATGGCTACACCTTC. Translation gives CAWANTGGDGYTF.

The CDR3 region has the DNA TGTGCTAGTGGTTTGGGCGGGGGACTAGACACAGATACGCAGTATTTT. Translation gives CASGLGGGLDTDTQYF. This chain connects TRBV12-5 to TRBJ2-3; 8 positions match TRBD2. Germline CDR1 reads LGHNT; CDR2 reads FRNRAP. The length of the CDR3 is 16 residues. V shed 1 base, J shed 2 bases, and the junction held 5 bases outside the gene matches.

V is TRBV3-1 (or the pseudogene TRBV3-2) and J is TRBJ2-2, with 9 bases matching TRBD1. Germline CDR1 is LGHDT and CDR2 is YNNKEL (reference sequence). This CDR3 spans 18 amino acids. With V trimmed by 3 bases and J by 7 bases, 15 bases remained unmatched. The CDR3 DNA sequence: TGTGCCAGCAGCCAGCACCCGACCGGGACAGGGTTATACGGGGAGCTGTTTTTT. This sequence encodes CASSQHPTGTGLYGELFF.

The chain uses TRBV5-1 and TRBJ2-1; D is perhaps TRBD1 (5 bases). Germline CDR1 SGHRS, CDR2 YFSETQ. CDR3 length: 14 residues. V shed 1 base and J shed 10 bases, with 15 bases lying between them. CDR3: CASSLNAGNREQFF. The DNA for the CDR3 is TGCGCCAGCAGCTTGAACGCAGGGAACCGCGAGCAGTTCTTC.

V is TRBV29-1 and J is TRBJ2-7; 10 bases align to TRBD1. J gave up 6 bases and V 6 bases, and 17 bases lay outside the gene matches. The CDR3 sequence is 16 residues long. CDR1 and CDR2 (germline): SQVTM, ANQGSEA. The CDR3 spells CSVEWGSGQGIGEQYF. The DNA of the CDR3 is TGCAGCGTCGAGTGGGGGTCGGGACAGGGGATTGGCGAGCAGTACTTC.

The J gene is TRBJ2-2, the V gene TRBV5-1; 8 bases are shared with TRBD2. Germline V CDR1 and CDR2: SGHRS, YFSETQ. Germline trimming cut 3 bases from V and 5 bases from J; bases unmatched to any gene: 3. This CDR3 comprises 14 residues. Written as DNA, the CDR3 is TGCGCCAGCAGCTGGGCTAGCGGGACCGGGGAGCTGTTTTTT. This sequence encodes CASSWASGTGELFF.

This chain links TRBV2 with TRBJ2-1; 10 positions match TRBD2. Germline loops: CDR1 SNHLY, CDR2 FYNNEI. The CDR3 is 16 residues long. The J segment lost 1 base and the V segment lost 5 bases, leaving 5 bases of the junction unmatched. Here the CDR3 DNA reads TGTGCCAGCAGTACTCGTAGCGGGGGGTCCTACAATGAGCAGTTCTTC. This gives the protein CASSTRSGGSYNEQFF. Drawing the rest from reference TRBV2 and TRBJ2-1, the complete variable domain is EPEVTQTPSHQVTQMGQEVILRCVPISNHLYFYWYRQILGQKVEFLVSFYNNEISEKSEIFDDQFSVERPDGSNFTLKIRSTKLEDSAMYFCASSTRSGGSYNEQFFGPGTRLTVL.

The chain has TRBV5-6 and TRBJ2-3; 8 bases agree with TRBD1. Per germline, CDR1 SGHDT and CDR2 YYEEEE. With V trimmed by 4 bases and J by 5 bases, 6 bases remained unmatched. The CDR3 has 14 amino acids. CDR3 in amino acids: CASSEDDRGDTQYF. CDR3 DNA: TGTGCCAGCAGCGAGGACGACAGGGGAGATACGCAGTATTTT. Full variable domain (missing parts from reference TRBV5-6 and TRBJ2-3): DAGVTQSPTHLIKTRGQQVTLRCSPKSGHDTVSWYQQALGQGPQFIFQYYEEEERQRGNFPDRFSGHQFPNYSSELNVNALLLGDSALYLCASSEDDRGDTQYFGPGTRLTVL.

DNA of the CDR3: TGCAGTGCTAGTGCCCCACTAGCGCGTTACAATGAGCAGTTCTTC. This codes for CSASAPLARYNEQFF. The chain links TRBV20-1 to TRBJ2-1; 7 bases map to TRBD2. This CDR3 has 15 residues. V lost 3 bases and J lost 4; bases outside the gene matches: 9. The V gene's germline CDR1 is DFQATT and CDR2 SNEGSKA (reference sequence).